The next 10 T cell receptor beta chains were all read from a single sample in a study of OX40 agonist ivuxolimab in advanced cancers. Sequencing used immunoSEQ multiplex PCR; TCRdb keeps in-frame clones, though not all of them. The sample carries around 80,000 clones, 70% to 90% recorded once. The sequences come from CD4+ or CD8+ T cells sorted from blood, collected in a trial of the OX40 agonist ivuxolimab. The receptor set was obtained from an adult with an advanced solid tumor such as melanoma, head and neck, liver or kidney cancer.

The chain's CDR3 is CASSLGTGPGETQYF. The CDR3 DNA reads TGTGCCAGCAGCTTGGGGACAGGTCCCGGAGAGACCCAGTACTTC. The V and J genes are TRBV5-8 and TRBJ2-5; 7 nucleotides match TRBD1. The CDR3 runs 15 residues. The germline V gene encodes CDR1 SGHTS and CDR2 YDEGEE. The ends lost 0 bases at V and 4 bases at J; junction bases unmatched: 6.

The chain employs TRBV4-1 and TRBJ2-7; D remains unclear. The CDR3 runs 15 residues. The germline gives CDR1 MGHRA, CDR2 YSYEKL. The V end was cut by 0 bases, the J end by 6 bases, with 15 bases between. DNA for the CDR3: TGCGCCAGCAGCCAAGAGCCCCCGGGCCTCCGCGAGCAGTACTTC. Translating gives CASSQEPPGLREQYF.

This clone was seen just once. This chain connects TRBV6-5 to TRBJ2-7; D is unclear. There are 13 residues in the CDR3. Deletions cut 0 bases from V and 6 bases from J, with 9 bases between. CDR1 is MNHEY and CDR2 is SVGAGI in the germline V gene. CDR3 in amino acids: CASSYSRMGEQYF. The CDR3 DNA sequence: TGTGCCAGCAGTTACTCGAGGATGGGCGAGCAGTACTTC.

The genes are TRBV2 and TRBJ2-1, with unresolved D. Germline CDR1 SNHLY, CDR2 FYNNEI. Between the trimmed V and J ends, which lost 1 base and 5 bases, there was a span of 12 bases. This CDR3 is 15 amino acids long. CDR3 loop: CASSEGTTGNNEQFF. CDR3 DNA sequence: TGTGCCAGCAGTGAAGGGACCACCGGCAACAATGAGCAGTTCTTC.

The V gene is TRBV6-5, the J gene TRBJ1-4; possible D gene TRBD1, 6 bases. Germline V gives CDR1 MNHEY, CDR2 SVGAGI. V was trimmed by 10 bases and J by 6 bases, leaving 18 bases between them. This CDR3 contains 14 residues. The CDR3 DNA reads TGTGCCACCAGAAAACAGGGTTTAGATGAAAAACTGTTTTTT. As protein: CATRKQGLDEKLFF.

This chain connects TRBV19 to TRBJ1-1; D is undetermined. Germline V lookup: CDR1 LNHDA, CDR2 SQIVND (reference sequence). The CDR3 is 14 residues long. Trimming removed 7 bases at V and 1 base at J, with 13 bases between. CDR3 in DNA: TGTGCCAGTACCATACTCGTGGGGAACACTGAAGCTTTCTTT. Translation gives CASTILVGNTEAFF.

The genes are TRBV11-2 and TRBJ1-5, with D hard to call. The V end was cut by 6 bases, the J end by 5 bases, with 23 bases between. The CDR3 spans 17 residues. Germline assignment: CDR1 SGHAT and CDR2 FQNNGV. The CDR3, as DNA: TGTGCCAGCAGGACGAAAAGGAACTCTGGGATTCATCAGCCCCAGCATTTT. Translation gives CASRTKRNSGIHQPQHF.

This rearrangement joins TRBV6-1 to TRBJ1-5; D is ambiguous. V was cut by 2 bases and J by 5 bases, with 4 bases left in between. The CDR3 has 12 residues. Germline CDR1 and CDR2: MNHNS and SASEGT. The CDR3 DNA reads TGTGCCAGCAGTGAACAGGATCAGCCCCAGCATTTT. Its protein product is CASSEQDQPQHF.

The chain uses TRBV5-1 and TRBJ1-4, with 8 positions matching TRBD1. The CDR3 runs to 16 residues. The germline gives CDR1 SGHRS, CDR2 YFSETQ. The trim removed 4 bases at V and 7 bases at J, leaving 12 bases unmatched. The CDR3 sequence: CASSRNSGGFLEKLFF. The DNA for the CDR3 is TGCGCCAGCAGCCGCAATTCAGGGGGCTTTCTTGAAAAACTGTTTTTT.

Only one count was recorded for this clone. The CDR3 DNA reads TGTGCCAGCAGCTTAGTAGGGGCGAGGGAGCAGTACTTC. It yields the protein CASSLVGAREQYF. This rearrangement joins TRBV7-8 to TRBJ2-7; TRBD1 might be the D (5 bases). Germline V gene data show CDR1 as SGHVS and CDR2 as FQNEAQ. The CDR3 length is 13 residues. Deletions cut 1 base from V and 7 bases from J, with 11 bases between.